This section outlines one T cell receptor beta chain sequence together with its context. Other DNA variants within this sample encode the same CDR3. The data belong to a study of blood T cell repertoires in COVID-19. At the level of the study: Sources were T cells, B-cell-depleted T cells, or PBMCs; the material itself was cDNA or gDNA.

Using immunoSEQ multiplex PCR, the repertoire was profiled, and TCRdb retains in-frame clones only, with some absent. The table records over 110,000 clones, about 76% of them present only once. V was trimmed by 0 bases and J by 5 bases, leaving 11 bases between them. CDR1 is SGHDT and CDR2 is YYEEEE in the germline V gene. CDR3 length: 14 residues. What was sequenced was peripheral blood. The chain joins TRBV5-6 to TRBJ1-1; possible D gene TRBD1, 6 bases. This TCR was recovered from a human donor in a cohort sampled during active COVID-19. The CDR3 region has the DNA TGTGCCAGCAGCTTGGTCCCCACAGGGACTGAAGCTTTCTTT. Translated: CASSLVPTGTEAFF.